Described below is a single T cell receptor (beta chain) sequence and its context. Germline loops: CDR1 MDHEN, CDR2 SYDVKM. Deletions cut 5 bases from V and 4 bases from J, with 9 bases between. This CDR3 is 13 amino acids long. These data originate in a study of Ad26.COV2.S vaccination and SARS-CoV-2 variants. TCRdb keeps only in-frame clones here, not all; method: immunoSEQ multiplex PCR. The sample has about 180,000 clones, around 90% seen once. The sample was peripheral blood, taken after recovery from COVID-19. The rearrangement links TRBV28 to TRBJ1-5; D not certain. The receptor comes from a human donor who had recovered from COVID-19. CDR3 DNA: TGTGCCAGCAGTCCCCCCGGGAATCAGCCCCAGCATTTT. Its translation: CASSPPGNQPQHF.